The T cell receptor (beta chain) described here comes from a study of blood T cell repertoires in COVID-19. This clone showed up just once. In germline, CDR1 is KGHDR, CDR2 SFDVKD. Trimming at V came to 5 bases and at J to 5 bases, leaving 9 bases not matched to a gene. The CDR3 has 15 residues. In the original processing: Using reference gene primer amplification, nucleated cell counts were estimated. Profiling relied on immunoSEQ multiplex PCR, and the TCRdb table lists in-frame clones only, not all of them. Clonal size and the V and J genes are those of that table, whereas D and trimming came from the DNA. The sample lists about 130,000 clones, around nine tenths occurring once.

The gene calls are TRBV24-1 and TRBJ2-5; 8 nucleotides match TRBD2. This TCR derives from a man in his fifties or sixties with COVID-19, enrolled during active disease. Sequencing input: peripheral blood. The CDR3 DNA follows: TGTGCCACCAGTGCTCTGGCGGGGGGACTGGAGACCCAGTACTTC. Translation: CATSALAGGLETQYF.